The 3 T cell receptor beta chains presented below share a single source sample, sequenced in a study of shared clonotypes between healthy human individuals. Libraries were prepared by immunoSEQ multiplex PCR; TCRdb keeps only in-frame clonotypes and omits some of them. The sample yields a few million clones, more than 85% seen once. Sequenced sample: naive CD4+ T cells from PBMCs. Subset denoted: CD45RA+ positively selected. Receptors were obtained from a young man in good health. Some clones in this sample may be carry-over from other donors' samples.

This CDR3 reads CASSPGGSGTASNQPQHF. The CDR3 coding sequence is TGTGCCAGCAGTCCAGGAGGATCCGGGACAGCTAGCAATCAGCCCCAGCATTTT. The rearrangement joins TRBV27 to TRBJ1-5, with 7 bases aligning to TRBD1. CDR1 MNHEY and CDR2 SMNVEV come from the germline V gene (reference sequence). The CDR3 sequence is 18 residues long. V was pared by 5 bases and J by 0 bases, with 13 bases of the junction left unmatched.

As for this clone: The same CDR3 also results from other DNA sequences found in this sample. The chain employs TRBV28 and TRBJ1-4, with 8 positions matching TRBD1. Germline V gene lookup returns CDR1 MDHEN and CDR2 SYDVKM. The CDR3 spans 14 residues. V lost 2 bases, J lost 5 bases, and 1 base stayed unmatched. The CDR3 DNA follows: TGTGCCAGCAGTTTACAGGGGGCAAATGAAAAACTGTTTTTT. It specifies CASSLQGANEKLFF.

The chain joins TRBV6-6 to TRBJ1-4, with a tentative D call TRBD1 (5 bases). The V gene lost 5 bases and the J gene lost 7 bases, with 14 bases spanning the gap. The CDR3 is made up of 14 amino acids. Germline V gives CDR1 MNHNY, CDR2 SVGAGI (reference sequence). DNA for the CDR3: TGTGCCAGCAGTGGGGCCCGCCGTAGTGAAAAACTGTTTTTT. It encodes CASSGARRSEKLFF.